This T cell receptor beta chain comes out of a study of graft-versus-host responses after intestinal transplantation. Trimming left V 0 bases short and J 4 bases short, with 13 bases between. The CDR3 contains 15 residues. Germline CDR1 and CDR2: MNHNY and SVGAGI (reference sequence). To release intraepithelial and lamina propria lymphocytes, the graft tissue was processed. Sequenced by immunoSEQ multiplex PCR; TCRdb stores in-frame clones only, minus some. The sample contains 60,000 to 70,000 clones, 89% of which appear only once. This chain joins TRBV6-6 and TRBJ2-7, with D uncertain. Specimen: ileum tissue, collected 350 to 400 days after transplant. This TCR came from a human patient who received an intestinal transplant, so some T cells may come from the graft donor. The CDR3 protein is CASSYSPGLLYEQYF. Written as DNA, the CDR3 is TGTGCCAGCAGTTACTCTCCGGGCTTACTATACGAGCAGTACTTC.